The 13 T cell receptor beta chains below all came from one sample that was sequenced in a study of T cell changes during pregnancy in multiple sclerosis. Sequenced by immunoSEQ multiplex PCR; TCRdb stores in-frame clones only, minus some. This table holds over 45,000 clones, about 90% found once. The source was CD4+ T cells from peripheral blood mononuclear cells, collected in the second trimester of pregnancy. The source is a female donor with multiple sclerosis, enrolled in a pregnancy study.

The table lists this clone with a count of one. The rearrangement links TRBV4-1 to TRBJ2-1; 10 bases are shared with TRBD2. This CDR3 spans 16 amino acids. In germline, CDR1 is MGHRA, CDR2 YSYEKL. V shed 2 bases, J shed 9 bases, and the junction held 10 bases outside the gene matches. In nucleotides, the CDR3 is TGCGCCAGCAGCCAATCTAATCTAGCGGGAGTTGTTGAGCAGTTCTTC. Translation: CASSQSNLAGVVEQFF.

V usage is TRBV6-5 and J usage is TRBJ2-1; possible D gene TRBD2, 6 bases. CDR3 length: 16 residues. Germline V gene sequence: CDR1 MNHEY, CDR2 SVGAGI. Between the trimmed V and J ends, which lost 0 bases and 6 bases, there was a span of 15 bases. DNA of the CDR3: TGTGCCAGCAGTTACTCTGGGGGGAGGCAAGGCAATGAGCAGTTCTTC. Translation: CASSYSGGRQGNEQFF.

The chain carries TRBV18 and TRBJ1-3; unclear D gene. V lost 2 bases, J lost 1 base, and 9 bases lay in between. Looked up from germline, CDR1 is KGHSH and CDR2 is LQKENI. The CDR3 length is 15 residues. This chain's CDR3 is CASSPSTASGNTIYF. CDR3 nucleotides: TGTGCCAGCTCACCATCAACAGCTTCTGGAAACACCATATATTTT.

The table lists this clone with a count of one. Written as DNA, the CDR3 is TGTGCCAGCAGCTTAGCGGTCGGGACAGGGATCACTGAAGCTTTCTTT. Its translation: CASSLAVGTGITEAFF. The J gene is TRBJ1-1, the V gene TRBV7-2; TRBD1 agrees at 9 bases. Germline values: CDR1 SGHTA, CDR2 FQGNSA. The CDR3 is made up of 16 amino acids. V dropped 0 bases and J dropped 4; count of bases not matched to a gene: 6.

By share of the sample, this clone is medium-sized (0.01 to 0.1%). Within the sample, other DNA sequences also encode this same CDR3. This rearrangement joins TRBV30 to TRBJ1-1; D unresolved. The CDR3 extends over 11 amino acids. CDR1 is GTSNPN and CDR2 is SVGIG in the germline V gene (reference sequence). The ends were cut back, 4 bases at V and 3 bases at J, with 6 bases in the middle. The CDR3 bases are TGTGCCTGGAACCGGGACACTGAAGCTTTCTTT. Protein: CAWNRDTEAFF. Filled out from reference TRBV30 and TRBJ1-1, the complete variable domain reads SQTIHQWPATLVQPVGSPLSLECTVEGTSNPNLYWYRQAAGRGLQLLFYSVGIGQISSEVPQNLSASRPQDRQFILSSKKLLLSDSGFYLCAWNRDTEAFFGQGTRLTVV.

The CDR3 region is CASSTTGGYTDTQYF. The DNA for the CDR3 is TGTGCCAGCTCGACCACAGGGGGCTACACAGATACGCAGTATTTT. The chain is built from TRBV18 and TRBJ2-3, with TRBD1 identical over 9 bases. Germline CDR1 is KGHSH and CDR2 is LQKENI. The CDR3 extends over 15 amino acids. With V trimmed by 6 bases and J by 2 bases, 6 bases remained unmatched.

The chain recombines TRBV28 with TRBJ2-3; 7 bases match TRBD2. This CDR3 spans 13 amino acids. The junction had 3 bases not matched to a gene; V was cut back by 7 bases and J by 2 bases. Looked up from germline, CDR1 is MDHEN and CDR2 is SYDVKM. CDR3 amino acids: CASKWDYTDTQYF. DNA of the CDR3: TGTGCCAGCAAATGGGACTACACAGATACGCAGTATTTT.

The DNA for the CDR3 is TGTGCCAGCAGTTCTGGACAGCTACATCAAGAGACCCAGTACTTC. The encoded protein is CASSSGQLHQETQYF. This chain links TRBV6-5 with TRBJ2-5, with D tentatively TRBD1 (6 bases). The germline V gene has CDR1 MNHEY and CDR2 SVGAGI. The CDR3 is 15 amino acids. V was pared by 4 bases and J by 2 bases, with 14 bases between.

V usage is TRBV12-5 and J usage is TRBJ2-1; 7 bases are shared with TRBD2. V trimming: 5 bases; J trimming: 9 bases; junction bases outside the gene matches: 16. This CDR3 contains 16 residues. From germline, CDR1 is LGHNT and CDR2 FRNRAP. The DNA of the CDR3 is TGTGCTAGTGGTCGGGGGGTGGGAGGGCCCTGGGTTGAGCAGTTCTTC. Its translation: CASGRGVGGPWVEQFF.

This chain links TRBV15 with TRBJ2-5; D uncertain. The CDR3 consists of 13 residues. CDR1 is LNHNV and CDR2 is YYDKDF in the germline V gene (reference sequence). V gave up 0 bases and J gave up 3 bases, with 5 bases separating them. The CDR3 coding sequence is TGTGCCACCAGCAGAGATGGCAAAGAGACCCAGTACTTC. Amino acid sequence: CATSRDGKETQYF.

There are a few counts of this clone. The V gene is TRBV5-1, the J gene TRBJ1-2; D gene uncertain. The CDR3 has 11 amino acids. With 3 bases removed from V and 4 bases from J, the gap between germline ends came to 4 bases. Germline lookup yields CDR1 SGHRS and CDR2 YFSETQ. The CDR3 region has the DNA TGCGCCAGCAGCTCAGGCTATGGCTACACCTTC. Residues: CASSSGYGYTF.

V is TRBV2 and J is TRBJ2-7, with TRBD2 as a possible D gene (6 bases). V lost 3 bases and J 5 bases, leaving 11 bases between the germline ends. CDR3 length: 13 amino acids. Germline CDR1 is SNHLY and CDR2 is FYNNEI. The CDR3 loop is CASSERLGNEQYF. DNA for the CDR3: TGTGCCAGCAGTGAGAGACTAGGAAACGAGCAGTACTTC.

V and J are TRBV5-1 and TRBJ2-7; 7 bases fit TRBD1. J gave up 2 bases and V 5 bases, and 16 bases lay outside the gene matches. The CDR3 contains 17 residues. Germline V gene lookup returns CDR1 SGHRS and CDR2 YFSETQ. CDR3 in amino acids: CASSPPTSGTAPYEQYF. The CDR3 DNA reads TGCGCCAGCAGTCCTCCCACCTCCGGGACAGCCCCCTACGAGCAGTACTTC.